This entry lists 30 T cell receptor beta chains sequenced from one sample in a study of blood T cell repertoires in COVID-19. Assay used: immunoSEQ multiplex PCR; TCRdb lists only in-frame clones, some missing. The sample holds 200,000 to 300,000 clones, roughly nine tenths seen once. Sequenced sample: peripheral blood. These receptors were taken from a man in his sixties with acute or convalescent COVID-19.

The chain carries TRBV5-6 and TRBJ2-1; 8 bases line up with TRBD2. V trimming: 3 bases; J trimming: 7 bases; junction bases outside the gene matches: 12. Germline V gives CDR1 SGHDT, CDR2 YYEEEE. CDR3 length equals 16 residues. CDR3 amino acids: CASSWRASGSHNEQFF. The CDR3 DNA sequence: TGTGCCAGCAGCTGGAGGGCAAGCGGGAGCCATAATGAGCAGTTCTTC.

V usage is TRBV11-1 and J usage is TRBJ2-2; TRBD2 matches at 10 bases. Germline CDR1 reads SGHAT; CDR2 reads FQDESV (reference sequence). With V trimmed by 5 bases and J by 1 base, 4 bases remained unmatched. The CDR3 length is 16 residues. In nucleotides, the CDR3 is TGTGCCAGCAGCAGACCTAGCGGGAGGAACACCGGGGAGCTGTTTTTT. It yields the protein CASSRPSGRNTGELFF.

The chain has TRBV7-9 and TRBJ1-4, with TRBD1 as a possible D gene (5 bases). CDR1 SEHNR and CDR2 FQNEAQ come from the germline V gene (reference sequence). Trimming shortened V by 1 base and J by 4 bases, and 10 bases separated the two germline ends. The CDR3 is made up of 15 amino acids. Written as DNA, the CDR3 is TGTGCCAGCAGCTTAGGGGTCCAGGGTAATGAAAAACTGTTTTTT. Residues: CASSLGVQGNEKLFF.

This clone was seen only once. The J gene is TRBJ2-3, the V gene TRBV7-3; D is possibly TRBD1 (6 bases). Germline CDR1 and CDR2: SGHTA and FQGTGA. The germline V and J ends were trimmed by 5 bases and 5 bases, with 11 bases remaining between them. The CDR3 covers 13 residues. CDR3 DNA sequence: TGTGCCAGCAGCACAGGGATAGGAGATACGCAGTATTTT. Translation: CASSTGIGDTQYF.

This chain joins TRBV7-8 and TRBJ2-3, with D maybe TRBD1 (6 bases). The germline V gene encodes CDR1 SGHVS and CDR2 FQNEAQ. V lost 5 bases to trimming and J lost 11 bases, with 14 bases between them. This CDR3 comprises 12 residues. This chain's CDR3 is CASSRGQPGQYF. The CDR3 bases are TGTGCCAGCAGCCGGGGACAACCGGGGCAGTATTTT.

The chain employs TRBV25-1 and TRBJ2-6, with 12 positions matching TRBD1. The CDR3 is 17 amino acids. Germline-derived CDR1 and CDR2 are MGHDK and SYGVNS. V dropped 8 bases and J dropped 4; count of bases not matched to a gene: 9. The CDR3 nucleotides read TGTGCCAGCGCCGGGACAGGGGGCGCCTCCGGGGCCAACGTCCTGACTTTC. Its translation is CASAGTGGASGANVLTF.

The rearrangement links TRBV2 to TRBJ2-7; 8 positions agree with TRBD2. This CDR3 contains 15 residues. After removal of 7 bases from V and 1 base from J, the junction contained 9 bases not matched to a gene. Germline V CDR1 and CDR2: SNHLY, FYNNEI. The DNA of the CDR3 is TGTGCCAGCACAAGGAGCGGGAGCGGGTCCTACGAGCAGTACTTC. The encoded protein is CASTRSGSGSYEQYF.

This rearrangement joins TRBV27 to TRBJ2-7; TRBD2 matches 11 bases. The germline CDR1 and CDR2 sequences are MNHEY and SMNVEV (reference sequence). The CDR3 loop spans 15 amino acids. V lost 2 bases and J lost 4; bases outside the gene matches: 4. The CDR3 bases are TGTGCCAGCAGTTTAACTAGCGGGAGTTCGTACGAGCAGTACTTC. This sequence encodes CASSLTSGSSYEQYF.

The chain is built from TRBV24-1 and TRBJ2-1; 10 bases agree with TRBD1. Trimming cost V 3 bases and J 10 bases; bases outside gene matches: 8. CDR1 is KGHDR, CDR2 SFDVKD, per germline. The CDR3 is 15 amino acids. The CDR3 sequence is CATSDLGTGDIEQFF. The CDR3 DNA reads as TGTGCCACCAGTGATCTCGGGACAGGGGATATAGAGCAGTTCTTC.

This clone has just a few counts. The chain has TRBV7-2 and TRBJ1-6; weak D call: TRBD1 (5 bases). Per germline, CDR1 SGHTA and CDR2 FQGNSA. The CDR3 has 16 amino acids. Trimming stripped 5 bases from V and 7 bases from J, with 18 bases between. Written as DNA, the CDR3 is TGTGCCAGCAGCGACCCCGGGAGTGGGGGAAATTCACCCCTCCACTTT. Its protein is CASSDPGSGGNSPLHF.

This sequence joins TRBV14 and TRBJ2-2; 13 bases line up with TRBD2. CDR1 and CDR2 from the germline V gene are SGHDN and FVKESK. V shed 1 base, J shed 7 bases, and the junction held 6 bases outside the gene matches. The CDR3 sequence is 17 residues long. CDR3 DNA sequence: TGTGCCAGCAGCCAAGTACTAGCGGGAGGGCCGGTCGGGGAGCTGTTTTTT. Its translation is CASSQVLAGGPVGELFF.

The V gene is TRBV18, the J gene TRBJ2-1; 8 nucleotides agree with TRBD1. CDR1 and CDR2 from the germline V gene are KGHSH and LQKENI. The CDR3 consists of 16 residues. With 2 bases clipped from V and 2 bases from J, the junction kept 5 bases outside the gene matches. For the CDR3, the DNA is TGTGCCAGCTCACCAATCAACAGGGGGGCCTACAATGAGCAGTTCTTC. Its translation: CASSPINRGAYNEQFF.

The chain uses TRBV28 and TRBJ1-5; a weak D match, TRBD1 (5 bases). The ends were cut back, 11 bases at V and 0 bases at J, with 23 bases in the middle. Per the germline V gene, CDR1 is MDHEN and CDR2 is SYDVKM. The CDR3 consists of 17 residues. CDR3 sequence (DNA): TGTGCCTCGATAGGGGCATGGTTTACAAATAGCAATCAGCCCCAGCATTTT. Amino acid sequence: CASIGAWFTNSNQPQHF. Combining the CDR3 with reference TRBV28 and TRBJ1-5 gives the whole variable domain DVKVTQSSRYLVKRTGEKVFLECVQDMDHENMFWYRQDPGLGLRLIYFSYDVKMKEKGDIPEGYSVSREKKERFSLILESASTNQTSMYLCASIGAWFTNSNQPQHFGDGTRLSIL.

V usage is TRBV10-3 and J usage is TRBJ2-5; possible D gene TRBD2, 6 bases. The CDR3 runs 13 residues. Trimming pared 3 bases from V and 7 bases from J, leaving 12 bases between. The germline V gene encodes CDR1 ENHRY and CDR2 SYGVKD. CDR3 amino acids: CAISDPGTLTQYF. The DNA for the CDR3 is TGTGCCATCAGTGATCCAGGGACTCTGACCCAGTACTTC.

With regard to this clone: Distinct nucleotide sequences in the sample also encode this CDR3. The V and J genes are TRBV9 and TRBJ2-5; possible D gene TRBD1, 5 bases. Germline-derived CDR1 and CDR2 are SGDLS and YYNGEE. V lost 0 bases and J lost 4, with 7 bases in between. CDR3 length: 13 amino acids. CDR3 sequence (DNA): TGTGCCAGCAGCGTAGCAGGGCGAGAGACCCAGTACTTC. As protein: CASSVAGRETQYF.

This chain links TRBV27 with TRBJ2-2, with 14 bases lining up with TRBD2. The CDR3 runs to 19 residues. From germline, CDR1 is MNHEY and CDR2 SMNVEV (reference sequence). Unmatched junction bases numbered 8, after V lost 5 bases and J lost 0 bases. CDR3 loop: CASSLRTSGGPPNTGELFF. The CDR3 DNA sequence: TGTGCCAGCAGTCTCAGGACTAGCGGGGGGCCACCGAACACCGGGGAGCTGTTTTTT.

The rearrangement joins TRBV5-6 to TRBJ2-7, with a tentative D call TRBD2 (5 bases). Germline CDR1 is SGHDT and CDR2 is YYEEEE. The CDR3 is 12 amino acids. Trimming pared 0 bases from V and 7 bases from J, leaving 8 bases between. CDR3 protein: CASSLVPGEQYF. In DNA form, the CDR3 reads TGTGCCAGCAGCTTGGTTCCGGGGGAGCAGTACTTC.

V and J are TRBV20-1 and TRBJ1-1; no clear D. The CDR3 is 14 amino acids. Germline V gene lookup returns CDR1 DFQATT and CDR2 SNEGSKA (reference sequence). With 3 bases removed from V and 0 bases from J, the gap between germline ends came to 11 bases. The CDR3 nucleotides are TGCAGTGCTAGTGTTGTCAGAATGAACACTGAAGCTTTCTTT. Translation gives CSASVVRMNTEAFF.

This chain links TRBV27 with TRBJ1-4; TRBD1 might be the D (5 bases). Per the germline V gene, CDR1 is MNHEY and CDR2 is SMNVEV (reference sequence). The CDR3 is made up of 14 amino acids. V was pared by 4 bases and J by 4 bases, with 10 bases between. In DNA form, the CDR3 reads TGTGCCAGCAGTTACAACGGGGGTAATGAAAAACTGTTTTTT. Translation: CASSYNGGNEKLFF.

This rearrangement joins TRBV2 to TRBJ2-1; weak D call: TRBD2 (5 bases). The V gene lost 9 bases and the J gene lost 5 bases, with 14 bases spanning the gap. This CDR3 is built from 13 residues. In germline, CDR1 is SNHLY, CDR2 FYNNEI. The CDR3 reads CASSTGLHNEQFF. CDR3 DNA sequence: TGTGCCAGTTCGACTGGACTCCACAATGAGCAGTTCTTC.

This clone was observed a handful of times. The V gene is TRBV7-3, the J gene TRBJ2-2; unclear D gene. Germline CDR1 reads SGHTA; CDR2 reads FQGTGA. The CDR3 length is 16 residues. V gave up 1 base and J gave up 1 base, with 10 bases separating them. CDR3: CASSLKEVKNTGELFF. CDR3 coding DNA: TGTGCCAGCAGCTTAAAAGAGGTTAAGAACACCGGGGAGCTGTTTTTT.

This clone has a single count. This sequence joins TRBV7-3 and TRBJ2-1, with D possibly TRBD2 on 7 matching bases. Trimming removed 5 bases at V and 10 bases at J, with 18 bases between. Germline lookup yields CDR1 SGHTA and CDR2 FQGTGA. There are 14 residues in the CDR3. This chain's CDR3 is CASSRGAPEGEQFF. The DNA for the CDR3 is TGTGCCAGCAGCCGGGGGGCCCCCGAGGGCGAGCAGTTCTTC.

The CDR3 DNA reads TGTGCCAGCAGTTTTAGTGGAGCCTACGAGCAGTACTTC. Its translation: CASSFSGAYEQYF. The chain has TRBV28 and TRBJ2-7; D call uncertain. The germline V gene has CDR1 MDHEN and CDR2 SYDVKM. The length of the CDR3 is 13 residues. The germline V and J ends were trimmed by 3 bases and 2 bases, with 8 bases remaining between them.

The chain uses TRBV6-1 and TRBJ1-1; the D is unclear. V dropped 2 bases and J dropped 3 bases, with 7 bases sitting between them. CDR1 and CDR2 (germline): MNHNS, SASEGT. This CDR3 has 13 residues. The DNA for the CDR3 is TGTGCCAGCAGTGAACGGGGAGACACTGAAGCTTTCTTT. Translating gives CASSERGDTEAFF.

The chain is built from TRBV9 and TRBJ1-1; D not resolved. Per the germline V gene, CDR1 is SGDLS and CDR2 is YYNGEE. V lost 0 bases, J lost 4 bases, and 7 bases lay in between. The CDR3 has 13 residues. CDR3: CASSVEKRTEAFF. For the CDR3, the DNA is TGTGCCAGCAGCGTAGAGAAGCGCACTGAAGCTTTCTTT.

This CDR3 is CASSPLAGYNEQFF. In nucleotides, the CDR3 is TGTGCCAGCAGTCCCCTAGCGGGGTACAATGAGCAGTTCTTC. The V call is TRBV3-1 (or the pseudogene TRBV3-2), the J call TRBJ2-1, with TRBD2 identical over 9 bases. The CDR3 covers 14 residues. Germline values: CDR1 LGHDT, CDR2 YNNKEL (reference sequence). With V trimmed by 6 bases and J by 4 bases, 4 bases remained unmatched.

The chain joins TRBV2 to TRBJ2-6, with 7 bases aligning to TRBD1. Germline CDR1 SNHLY, CDR2 FYNNEI. The length of the CDR3 is 17 residues. Trimming at V came to 6 bases and at J to 2 bases, leaving 10 bases not matched to a gene. CDR3 residues: CASRTTPTGTGANVLTF. The CDR3 nucleotides read TGTGCCAGCAGAACCACTCCGACAGGGACTGGGGCCAACGTCCTGACTTTC.

The V call is TRBV28, the J call TRBJ1-2; tentative D call: TRBD1 (5 bases). The CDR3 runs to 13 residues. With 6 bases removed from V and 8 bases from J, the gap between germline ends came to 16 bases. From germline, CDR1 is MDHEN and CDR2 SYDVKM. The CDR3, as DNA: TGTGCCAGCAGAACGGGCCAGGGTAAAGGCTACACCTTC. This gives the protein CASRTGQGKGYTF.

V gene TRBV5-1 combines with J gene TRBJ2-1; 9 bases are a match to TRBD2. This CDR3 contains 16 residues. Germline CDR1 is SGHRS and CDR2 is YFSETQ. The V gene end was trimmed by 4 bases and the J gene end by 0 bases; junction bases not matched to a gene: 5. CDR3 loop: CASSPSSGVSYNEQFF. The CDR3 DNA reads TGCGCCAGCAGCCCCTCTAGCGGGGTCTCCTACAATGAGCAGTTCTTC.

V is TRBV11-3 and J is TRBJ1-1, with a tentative D call TRBD1 (5 bases). CDR1 and CDR2 from the germline V gene are SGHNT and YENEEA. The V end lost 5 bases, the J end lost 8 bases, and 15 bases lay between the germline ends. The CDR3 totals 13 residues. The CDR3 DNA reads as TGTGCCAGCAGCATAAGTAGTGGGGCGGAAGCTTTCTTT. It is translated as CASSISSGAEAFF.